These 22 T cell receptor beta chains originate from one sample sequenced in a study of monozygotic twins with cystic fibrosis. Using immunoSEQ multiplex PCR, the repertoire was profiled, and TCRdb retains in-frame clones only, with some absent. The table shows tens of thousands of clones, with around nine tenths occurring only once. The sample was blood. These receptors all stem from a woman aged 25 to 39 with cystic fibrosis.

This chain links TRBV7-2 with TRBJ2-1; perhaps TRBD1 as D (5 bases). From germline, CDR1 is SGHTA and CDR2 FQGNSA. V lost 1 base to trimming and J lost 6 bases, with 10 bases between them. The CDR3 consists of 14 residues. The CDR3 nucleotides are TGTGCCAGCAGCTTAGGAAGGGGCGGCAATGAGCAGTTCTTC. Its translation: CASSLGRGGNEQFF.

The rearrangement links TRBV7-2 to TRBJ2-3; TRBD2 matches at 8 bases. There are 15 residues in the CDR3. Trimming at V came to 8 bases and at J to 4 bases, leaving 11 bases not matched to a gene. CDR1 is SGHTA, CDR2 FQGNSA, per germline. Here the CDR3 reads CASSQTGGAADTQYF. For the CDR3, the DNA is TGTGCCAGCTCCCAGACGGGGGGGGCGGCAGATACGCAGTATTTT.

This chain connects TRBV5-6 to TRBJ1-3; a weak D match, TRBD1 (5 bases). V was cut by 1 base and J by 5 bases, with 10 bases left in between. Germline CDR1 is SGHDT and CDR2 is YYEEEE. The CDR3 sequence is 14 residues long. In nucleotides, the CDR3 is TGTGCCAGCAGCTTGAGGCGGGGACGAAACACCATATATTTT. Its translation: CASSLRRGRNTIYF.

The chain has TRBV28 and TRBJ1-2, with 7 bases that match TRBD1. Germline V gene data show CDR1 as MDHEN and CDR2 as SYDVKM. There are 13 residues in the CDR3. The J segment lost 5 bases and the V segment lost 9 bases, leaving 9 bases of the junction unmatched. DNA for the CDR3: TGTGCCAGTAGGTACACAGGGGAATATGGCTACACCTTC. It translates to CASRYTGEYGYTF.

The chain is built from TRBV5-6 and TRBJ2-7; a possible D gene is TRBD2 (5 bases). There are 16 residues in the CDR3. Germline values: CDR1 SGHDT, CDR2 YYEEEE. Trimming took off 2 bases at V and 2 bases at J, with 17 bases between the two ends. The DNA of the CDR3 is TGTGCCAGCAGCTTCTCTGCGGGCCAGGCGACCTACGAGCAGTACTTC. Translated, it gives CASSFSAGQATYEQYF.

V is TRBV7-2 and J is TRBJ2-2; D possibly corresponds to TRBD2 (7 bases). The CDR3 is made up of 16 amino acids. Per germline, CDR1 SGHTA and CDR2 FQGNSA. V shed 3 bases and J shed 4 bases, with 15 bases lying between them. The CDR3: CASSLRGGRVTGELFF. CDR3 bases: TGTGCCAGCAGCTTGAGGGGGGGCCGTGTCACCGGGGAGCTGTTTTTT.

The chain links TRBV19 to TRBJ1-5; TRBD1 agrees at 10 bases. V shed 5 bases and J 2 bases; nucleotides not matched to a gene: 6. The CDR3 has 16 residues. Germline assignment: CDR1 LNHDA and CDR2 SQIVND (reference sequence). The DNA for the CDR3 is TGTGCCAGTAGTCCCCGACAGGGGGCGGGCAATCAGCCCCAGCATTTT. It encodes CASSPRQGAGNQPQHF.

The chain recombines TRBV5-6 with TRBJ2-5; D is perhaps TRBD1 (6 bases). Germline CDR1 reads SGHDT; CDR2 reads YYEEEE. The length of the CDR3 is 14 residues. Trimming stripped 5 bases from V and 4 bases from J, with 15 bases between. This CDR3 is CASSLRDKRETQYF. The CDR3, as DNA: TGTGCCAGCAGTCTCCGGGACAAGCGAGAGACCCAGTACTTC. The complete variable domain, with remaining parts taken from reference TRBV5-6 and TRBJ2-5, reads DAGVTQSPTHLIKTRGQQVTLRCSPKSGHDTVSWYQQALGQGPQFIFQYYEEEERQRGNFPDRFSGHQFPNYSSELNVNALLLGDSALYLCASSLRDKRETQYFGPGTRLLVL.

The chain couples TRBV7-9 to TRBJ2-5; a possible D gene is TRBD2 (6 bases). There are 15 residues in the CDR3. V lost 3 bases and J 5 bases, leaving 16 bases between the germline ends. The germline V gene encodes CDR1 SEHNR and CDR2 FQNEAQ (reference sequence). CDR3 amino acids: CASSLGLNGRETQYF. For the CDR3, the DNA is TGTGCCAGCAGCTTGGGACTTAACGGCAGGGAGACCCAGTACTTC.

This chain connects TRBV10-3 to TRBJ1-2; D unresolved. The CDR3 consists of 13 residues. V lost 7 bases to trimming and J lost 7 bases, with 16 bases between them. In germline, CDR1 is ENHRY, CDR2 SYGVKD. CDR3 bases: TGTGCCATCAAACTAAAGGTCGAGGGTGGCTACACCTTC. Its translation: CAIKLKVEGGYTF.

This clone was counted only a few times. The J gene is TRBJ1-4, the V gene TRBV7-2; 7 bases match TRBD1. CDR3 size: 14 residues. Germline-derived CDR1 and CDR2 are SGHTA and FQGNSA. With V trimmed by 5 bases and J by 12 bases, 12 bases remained unmatched. The CDR3 nucleotides read TGTGCCAGCAGCCCCAACAGGGGCGGTTTAGAACTGTTTTTT. This translates into CASSPNRGGLELFF.

A single count supports this clone. The V call is TRBV10-3, the J call TRBJ2-1, with a tentative D call TRBD1 (5 bases). The CDR3 has 15 amino acids. The germline V gene has CDR1 ENHRY and CDR2 SYGVKD. V lost 4 bases and J 0 bases, leaving 10 bases between the germline ends. The CDR3 here is CAISGGRSSYNEQFF. CDR3 coding DNA: TGTGCCATCAGTGGGGGCAGGAGCTCCTACAATGAGCAGTTCTTC.

V gene TRBV5-1 combines with J gene TRBJ2-3; D may be TRBD1 or TRBD2 (7 bases each). Looked up from germline, CDR1 is SGHRS and CDR2 is YFSETQ. Trimming left V 5 bases short and J 1 base short, with 17 bases between. This CDR3 comprises 16 residues. CDR3 loop: CASRPAGGGGTDTQYF. CDR3 nucleotides: TGCGCCAGCAGACCCGCAGGGGGGGGTGGCACAGATACGCAGTATTTT.

This CDR3 is CASSYGRGVTGELFF. The CDR3 nucleotides are TGCGCCAGCAGTTATGGCAGGGGAGTCACCGGGGAGCTGTTTTTT. The rearrangement uses TRBV10-1 and TRBJ2-2; TRBD1 is a possible D gene (6 bases). Trimming stripped 5 bases from V and 4 bases from J, with 14 bases between. CDR1 WNHNN and CDR2 SYGVQD come from the germline V gene (reference sequence). The CDR3 is 15 residues long.

The V and J genes are TRBV13 and TRBJ1-1; no clear D gene. With 0 bases removed from V and 6 bases from J, the gap between germline ends came to 11 bases. Germline CDR1 reads PRHDT; CDR2 reads FYEKMQ (reference sequence). The CDR3 has 14 residues. DNA for the CDR3: TGTGCCAGCAGCTTAGGGCAGCCTCCGCCTGAAGCTTTCTTT. This translates into CASSLGQPPPEAFF.

In its sample, this clone was seen once. The chain carries TRBV6-6 and TRBJ1-3; 7 bases align to TRBD1. With 7 bases clipped from V and 11 bases from J, the junction kept 8 bases outside the gene matches. Germline V gene lookup returns CDR1 MNHNY and CDR2 SVGAGI (reference sequence). The length of the CDR3 is 12 residues. In DNA form, the CDR3 reads TGTGCCAGCACACAGGACAGGTCCGCCATATATTTT. This encodes CASTQDRSAIYF.

This clone has just one count. The gene calls are TRBV7-2 and TRBJ2-7, with D maybe TRBD1 (6 bases). Between the trimmed V and J ends, which lost 2 bases and 0 bases, there was a span of 11 bases. Germline CDR1 is SGHTA and CDR2 is FQGNSA. This CDR3 has 15 amino acids. CDR3 protein: CASSLNPTGSYEQYF. The CDR3 nucleotides read TGTGCCAGCAGCTTAAATCCGACAGGCTCCTACGAGCAGTACTTC.

This chain uses TRBV7-8 with TRBJ1-2; 9 nucleotides align to TRBD1. V lost 4 bases to trimming and J lost 4 bases; unmatched junction nucleotides: 1. The CDR3 extends over 13 amino acids. Germline values: CDR1 SGHVS, CDR2 FQNEAQ. The CDR3, as DNA: TGTGCCAGCAGCTCGGGACAGGGCTATGGCTACACCTTC. It yields the protein CASSSGQGYGYTF.

The chain has TRBV7-9 and TRBJ1-2; TRBD1 matches at 8 bases. J gave up 5 bases and V 1 base, and 6 bases lay outside the gene matches. Germline V gene data show CDR1 as SEHNR and CDR2 as FQNEAQ (reference sequence). The CDR3 is made up of 15 amino acids. CDR3 region: CASSLGMGQVYGYTF. DNA for the CDR3: TGTGCCAGCAGCTTAGGAATGGGACAGGTTTATGGCTACACCTTC. Looking up the rest from reference TRBV7-9 and TRBJ1-2 gives the full variable domain: DTGVSQNPRHKITKRGQNVTFRCDPISEHNRLYWYRQTLGQGPEFLTYFQNEAQLEKSRLLSDRFSAERPKGSFSTLEIQRTEQGDSAMYLCASSLGMGQVYGYTFGSGTRLTVV.

V is TRBV4-2 and J is TRBJ2-7, with 7 bases fitting TRBD2. This CDR3 contains 17 residues. With 0 bases clipped from V and 1 base from J, the junction kept 9 bases outside the gene matches. Germline V lookup: CDR1 LGHNA, CDR2 YNFKEQ. CDR3 loop: CASSQDGLAGESYEQYF. In DNA form, the CDR3 reads TGTGCCAGCAGCCAAGATGGCTTGGCGGGGGAATCCTACGAGCAGTACTTC.

V usage is TRBV5-1 and J usage is TRBJ2-2; D not certain. V lost 0 bases, J lost 6 bases, and 9 bases lay in between. The CDR3 totals 14 residues. In germline, CDR1 is SGHRS, CDR2 YFSETQ. This chain's CDR3 is CASSLAEQSGELFF. Here the CDR3 DNA reads TGCGCCAGCAGCTTGGCAGAGCAGTCCGGGGAGCTGTTTTTT.

The sample holds a few counts of this clone. The chain employs TRBV5-1 and TRBJ1-4, with 7 nucleotides matching TRBD1. The germline CDR1 and CDR2 sequences are SGHRS and YFSETQ. The J segment lost 4 bases and the V segment lost 7 bases, leaving 4 bases of the junction unmatched. This CDR3 is 13 amino acids long. CDR3 in amino acids: CASQGQINEKLFF. For the CDR3, the DNA is TGCGCCAGCCAGGGACAGATTAATGAAAAACTGTTTTTT.